The next 21 T cell receptor beta chains were all read from a single sample in a study of monozygotic twins with inflammatory bowel disease. TCRdb reprocessed the 5' RACE reads; each CDR3 protein has one entry and no DNA is given. This sample carries around 100,000 distinct CDR3 sequences, with 1.5% to 2% going to the ten biggest clones. Material: blood. Source of these receptors: a human donor with ulcerative colitis or Crohn's disease, or a healthy co-twin of an affected twin (not recorded which).

The chain is built from TRBV12-3 or TRBV12-4 and TRBJ2-7; TCRdb calls TRBD1, which cannot be checked without DNA. This CDR3 comprises 14 residues. The CDR3 protein is CASSQQGIPTEQYF.

This chain uses TRBV6-1 with TRBJ1-5. Germline assignment: CDR1 MNHNS and CDR2 SASEGT. The CDR3 consists of 14 residues. CDR3 sequence reads: CASSEARGGLPQHF.

V usage is TRBV20-1 and J usage is TRBJ1-2; TCRdb's assignment of TRBD1 cannot be checked, as there is no DNA. CDR1 and CDR2 (germline): DFQATT, SNEGSKA (reference sequence). The CDR3 sequence is 13 residues long. The CDR3 is CSPRDRFNYGYTF.

The chain links TRBV9 to TRBJ2-1; the D call from TCRdb, TRBD2, cannot be confirmed without DNA. Germline values: CDR1 SGDLS, CDR2 YYNGEE. The CDR3 has 15 residues. The CDR3 loop reads CASSKQRGGRDEQFF.

This chain uses TRBV5-1 with TRBJ2-7; the TCRdb call, TRBD2, lacks DNA for checking. The CDR3 extends over 13 amino acids. The V gene's germline CDR1 is SGHRS and CDR2 YFSETQ. CDR3 protein: CASSVGTSYEQYF.

This chain joins TRBV6-2 or TRBV6-3 and TRBJ2-5; the D gene TCRdb calls, TRBD1, cannot be checked with no DNA. Germline CDR1 MNHEY, CDR2 SVGEGT. This CDR3 spans 15 amino acids. The CDR3 sequence: CASRLIGQVQETQYF.

The CDR3 spells CASSLVGQGDEQFF. The rearrangement joins TRBV11-3 to TRBJ2-1; the TCRdb D gene call, TRBD1, has no DNA to confirm it. The germline CDR1 and CDR2 sequences are SGHNT and YENEEA. The CDR3 consists of 14 residues.

The chain has TRBV29-1 and TRBJ2-2. Germline values: CDR1 SQVTM, CDR2 ANQGSEA. This CDR3 spans 12 amino acids. Here the CDR3 reads CSVVMSSGELFF.

J is TRBJ2-1 and V is TRBV6-2 or TRBV6-3. Germline V CDR1 and CDR2: MNHEY, SVGEGT. The CDR3 is 16 residues long. The CDR3: CASSYSMVGRNNEQFF.

This chain uses TRBV6-2 or TRBV6-3 with TRBJ2-1; as DNA is missing, the TRBD2 call by TCRdb cannot be tested. The CDR3 is 16 residues long. Per the germline V gene, CDR1 is MNHEY and CDR2 is SVGEGT. CDR3 region: CASSYLGLAGANEQFF.

The chain joins TRBV15 to TRBJ1-3. The CDR3 has 15 amino acids. Germline V gene sequence: CDR1 LNHNV, CDR2 YYDKDF (reference sequence). CDR3 sequence reads: CATSTNPSSGNTIYF.

This chain connects TRBV20-1 to TRBJ1-5; the D call from TCRdb, TRBD1, cannot be confirmed without DNA. Germline V gives CDR1 DFQATT, CDR2 SNEGSKA (reference sequence). The CDR3 totals 17 residues. CDR3 sequence reads: CSARLSTRGTLNQPQHF.

V usage is TRBV7-3 and J usage is TRBJ2-2. Germline V CDR1 and CDR2: SGHTA, FQGTGA. The CDR3 covers 16 residues. This chain's CDR3 is CASSSSQVSGTGELFF.

The V gene is TRBV18, the J gene TRBJ1-4; TCRdb indicates TRBD1, and absent DNA this call remains unverified. This CDR3 region has 15 residues. The V gene's germline CDR1 is KGHSH and CDR2 LQKENI. CDR3 in amino acids: CASSLAADRGEKLFF. Full variable domain (missing parts from reference TRBV18 and TRBJ1-4): NAGVMQNPRHLVRRRGQEARLRCSPMKGHSHVYWYRQLPEEGLKFMVYLQKENIIDESGMPKERFSAEFPKEGPSILRIQQVVRGDSAAYFCASSLAADRGEKLFFGSGTQLSVL.

This chain uses TRBV28 with TRBJ2-7; the TRBD1 assignment by TCRdb is unverifiable without DNA. This CDR3 has 15 residues. Germline values: CDR1 MDHEN, CDR2 SYDVKM. The CDR3 is CASGTGGVPDYEQYF.

The chain's CDR3 is CASSGGATYNEQFF. The chain is built from TRBV2 and TRBJ2-1; the D call of TRBD1 rests on TCRdb alone, since no DNA is present to check it. Germline CDR1 is SNHLY and CDR2 is FYNNEI. This CDR3 contains 14 residues.

This sequence joins TRBV7-2 and TRBJ2-3; TCRdb's D gene call, TRBD2, goes unchecked for lack of DNA. Germline V gene data show CDR1 as SGHTA and CDR2 as FQGNSA. The CDR3 is 14 amino acids. The CDR3 protein is CASSLRGGADTQYF.

The chain joins TRBV10-2 to TRBJ2-1; TCRdb's D call, TRBD2, is unchecked because there is no DNA. Germline CDR1 and CDR2: WSHSY and SAAADI. CDR3 length equals 16 residues. CDR3 in amino acids: CASRGLAGGTYNEQFF.

The J gene is TRBJ2-7, the V gene TRBV18; TCRdb's assignment of TRBD2 cannot be checked, as there is no DNA. The CDR3 extends over 15 amino acids. Germline V gene data show CDR1 as KGHSH and CDR2 as LQKENI. This chain's CDR3 is CASSPTTLAVHEQYF.

The J gene is TRBJ2-5, the V gene TRBV29-1; TCRdb's D call of TRBD1 is untestable without DNA. This CDR3 contains 13 residues. The germline V gene has CDR1 SQVTM and CDR2 ANQGSEA. The CDR3 region is CSVTRGMGETQYF.

The chain couples TRBV12-3 or TRBV12-4 to TRBJ1-3; absent DNA, TCRdb's TRBD1 call cannot be checked. This CDR3 comprises 15 residues. The CDR3: CASTKGQGFGNTIYF.